One T cell receptor (beta chain) is described in this entry. Its antigen is not identified. The data are from a study of CD8 T cells in ankylosing spondylitis. The study, taken as a whole, reports: Researchers reportedly found disease-linked clones significantly enriched in matched ankylosing spondylitis synovial fluid.

Construction of TCR beta libraries was performed using quantitative 5'-RACE with molecular barcodes. TCRdb re-derived calls from the 5' RACE reads in MiXCR, one entry per CDR3 protein. Of 300,000 to 350,000 distinct CDR3 sequences in the sample, more than 20% were seen once. The germline V gene encodes CDR1 LGHNA and CDR2 YSLEER. The CDR3 consists of 16 residues. V dropped 1 base and J dropped 5; count of bases not matched to a gene: 8. Sequenced sample: blood, either unsorted or a sorted T cell fraction (not recorded which). The chain is built from TRBV4-3 and TRBJ2-3, with 8 bases fitting TRBD2. This sequence was found in a female donor with ankylosing spondylitis or in good health (not recorded which). For the CDR3, the DNA is TGCGCCAGCAGCCAAGGCCCGGGGGGGAGCGGAGATACGCAGTATTTT. Protein sequence: CASSQGPGGSGDTQYF.